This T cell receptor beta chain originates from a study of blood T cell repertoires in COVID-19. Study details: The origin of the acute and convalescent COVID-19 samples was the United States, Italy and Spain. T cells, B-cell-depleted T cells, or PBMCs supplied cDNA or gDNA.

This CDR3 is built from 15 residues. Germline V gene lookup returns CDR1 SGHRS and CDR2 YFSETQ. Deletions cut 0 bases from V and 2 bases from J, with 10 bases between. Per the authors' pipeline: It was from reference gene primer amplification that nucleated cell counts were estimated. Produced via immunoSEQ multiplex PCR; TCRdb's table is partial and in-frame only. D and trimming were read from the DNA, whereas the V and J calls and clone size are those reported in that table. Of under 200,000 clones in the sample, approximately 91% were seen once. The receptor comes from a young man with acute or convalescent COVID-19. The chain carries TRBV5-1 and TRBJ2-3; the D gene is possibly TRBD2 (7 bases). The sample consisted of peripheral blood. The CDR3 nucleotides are TGCGCCAGCAGCTTGGACGGGGGGCCCACAGATACGCAGTATTTT. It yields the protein CASSLDGGPTDTQYF.